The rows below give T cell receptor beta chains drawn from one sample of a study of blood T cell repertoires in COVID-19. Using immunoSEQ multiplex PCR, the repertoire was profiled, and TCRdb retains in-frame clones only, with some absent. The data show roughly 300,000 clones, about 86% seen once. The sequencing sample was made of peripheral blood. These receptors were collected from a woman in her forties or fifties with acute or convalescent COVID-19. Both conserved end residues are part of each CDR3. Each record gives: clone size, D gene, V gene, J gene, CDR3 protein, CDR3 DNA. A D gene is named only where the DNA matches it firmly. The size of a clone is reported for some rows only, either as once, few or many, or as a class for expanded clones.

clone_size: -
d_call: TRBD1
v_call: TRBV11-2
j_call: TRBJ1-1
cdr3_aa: CASSPTGGRNTEAFF
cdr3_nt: TGTGCCAGCAGCCCAACAGGGGGAAGAAACACTGAAGCTTTCTTT

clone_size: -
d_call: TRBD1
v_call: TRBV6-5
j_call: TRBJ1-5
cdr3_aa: CASSYSGQGNQPQHF
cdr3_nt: TGTGCCAGCAGTTACTCGGGACAGGGAAATCAGCCCCAGCATTTT

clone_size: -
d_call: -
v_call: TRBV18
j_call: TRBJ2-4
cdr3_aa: CASSSSGGAKNIQYF
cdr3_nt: TGTGCCAGCTCGTCCAGTGGGGGGGCCAAAAACATTCAGTACTTC

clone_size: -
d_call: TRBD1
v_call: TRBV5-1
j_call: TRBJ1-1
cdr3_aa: CASSRGQGEAEAFF
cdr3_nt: TGCGCCAGCAGCAGGGGACAGGGTGAGGCTGAAGCTTTCTTT

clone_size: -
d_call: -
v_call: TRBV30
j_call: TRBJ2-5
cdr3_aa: CAWKRVEGQETQYF
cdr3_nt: TGTGCCTGGAAAAGGGTGGAGGGCCAAGAGACCCAGTACTTC

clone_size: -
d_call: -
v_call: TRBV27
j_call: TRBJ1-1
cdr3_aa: CASRPGWNTEAFF
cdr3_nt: TGTGCCAGCAGACCGGGTTGGAACACTGAAGCTTTCTTT

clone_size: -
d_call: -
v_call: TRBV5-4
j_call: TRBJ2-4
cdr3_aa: CASSLVAGAGKNIQYF
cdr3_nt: TGTGCCAGCAGCTTGGTGGCGGGGGCAGGCAAAAACATTCAGTACTTC

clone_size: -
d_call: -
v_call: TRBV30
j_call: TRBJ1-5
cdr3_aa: CAWSAGGYQPQHF
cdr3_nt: TGTGCCTGGAGTGCGGGGGGTTATCAGCCCCAGCATTTT

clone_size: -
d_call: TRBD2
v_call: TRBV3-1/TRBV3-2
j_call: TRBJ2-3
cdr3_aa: CASSQQPSGATDTQYF
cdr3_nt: TGTGCCAGCAGCCAACAGCCTAGCGGGGCCACAGATACGCAGTATTTT

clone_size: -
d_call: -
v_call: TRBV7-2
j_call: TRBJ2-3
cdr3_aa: CASSPQRDTQYF
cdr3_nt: TGTGCCAGCAGCCCCCAGCGAGATACGCAGTATTTT

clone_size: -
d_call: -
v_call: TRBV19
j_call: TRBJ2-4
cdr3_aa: CASSISGWEAKNIQYF
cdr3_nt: TGTGCCAGTAGTATATCGGGGTGGGAGGCCAAAAACATTCAGTACTTC

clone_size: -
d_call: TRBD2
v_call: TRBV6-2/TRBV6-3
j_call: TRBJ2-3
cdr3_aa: CASSQGLAASTDTQYF
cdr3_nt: TGTGCCAGCAGCCAGGGACTAGCGGCTAGCACAGATACGCAGTATTTT

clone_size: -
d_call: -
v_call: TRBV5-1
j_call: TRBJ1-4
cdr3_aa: CASSLQDSNEKLFF
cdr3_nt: TGCGCCAGCAGCTTGCAGGACTCTAATGAAAAACTGTTTTTT

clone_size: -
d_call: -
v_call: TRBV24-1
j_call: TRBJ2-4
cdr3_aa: CATSATGLAKNIQYF
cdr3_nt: TGTGCCACCAGTGCGACAGGATTAGCCAAAAACATTCAGTACTTC

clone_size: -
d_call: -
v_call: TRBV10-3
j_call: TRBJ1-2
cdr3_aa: CAISEGSESYGYTF
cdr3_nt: TGTGCCATCAGTGAGGGGTCGGAGAGCTATGGCTACACCTTC

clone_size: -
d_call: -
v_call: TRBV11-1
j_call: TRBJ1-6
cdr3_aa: CASSPSGLLNSPLHF
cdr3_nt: TGTGCCAGCAGCCCTTCGGGACTCCTAAATTCACCCCTCCACTTT

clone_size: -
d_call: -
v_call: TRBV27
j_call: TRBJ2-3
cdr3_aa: CASSLRDTDTQYF
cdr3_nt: TGTGCCAGCAGTTTGAGGGACACAGATACGCAGTATTTT

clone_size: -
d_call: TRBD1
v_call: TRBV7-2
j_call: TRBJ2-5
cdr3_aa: CASSLRDRGRETQYF
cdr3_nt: TGTGCCAGCAGCTTAAGGGACAGGGGGAGAGAGACCCAGTACTTC

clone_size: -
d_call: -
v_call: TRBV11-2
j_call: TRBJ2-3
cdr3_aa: CASSLEVGGPGDTQYF
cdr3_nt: TGTGCCAGCAGCTTAGAGGTGGGGGGGCCAGGAGATACGCAGTATTTT

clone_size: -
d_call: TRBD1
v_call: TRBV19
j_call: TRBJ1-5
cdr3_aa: CASSKKQGDQPQHF
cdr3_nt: TGTGCCAGTAGTAAAAAACAGGGGGATCAGCCCCAGCATTTT

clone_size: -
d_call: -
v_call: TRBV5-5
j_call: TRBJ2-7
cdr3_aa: CASSLSPTGFSYEQYF
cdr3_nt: TGTGCCAGCAGTCTTAGCCCGACAGGCTTCTCCTACGAGCAGTACTTC

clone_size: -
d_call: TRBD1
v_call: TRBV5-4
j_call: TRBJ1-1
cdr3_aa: CASSLGDRVTEAFF
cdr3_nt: TGTGCCAGCAGCTTGGGGGACAGGGTTACTGAAGCTTTCTTT

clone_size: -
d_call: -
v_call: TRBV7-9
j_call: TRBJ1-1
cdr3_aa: CASSLIAPDRYEAFF
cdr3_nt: TGTGCCAGCAGCTTAATCGCCCCAGACAGGTATGAAGCTTTCTTT

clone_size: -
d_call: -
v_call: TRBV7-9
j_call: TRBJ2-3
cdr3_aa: CASSSSEAESTDTQYF
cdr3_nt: TGTGCCAGCAGCTCATCGGAGGCCGAAAGCACAGATACGCAGTATTTT

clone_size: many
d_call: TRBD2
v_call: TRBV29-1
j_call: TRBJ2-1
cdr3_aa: CSVELLSSGLNEQFF
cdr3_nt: TGCAGCGTTGAGCTTCTGTCTAGCGGCCTCAATGAGCAGTTCTTC

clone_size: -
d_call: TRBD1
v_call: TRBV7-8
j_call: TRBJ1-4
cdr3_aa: CASSLYRGDNEKLFF
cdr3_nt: TGTGCCAGCAGCCTCTACAGGGGGGATAATGAAAAACTGTTTTTT

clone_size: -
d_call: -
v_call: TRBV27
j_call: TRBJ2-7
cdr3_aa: CASSLSYRDPYEQYF
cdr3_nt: TGTGCCAGCAGTTTATCATACAGGGACCCCTACGAGCAGTACTTC

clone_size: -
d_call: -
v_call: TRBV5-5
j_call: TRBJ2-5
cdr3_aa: CASSSNRGETQYF
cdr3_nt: TGTGCCAGCAGCTCAAACCGAGGGGAGACCCAGTACTTC

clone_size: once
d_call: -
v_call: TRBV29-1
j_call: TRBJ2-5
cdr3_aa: CSVFGVETQYF
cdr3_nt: TGCAGCGTCTTCGGAGTAGAGACCCAGTACTTC

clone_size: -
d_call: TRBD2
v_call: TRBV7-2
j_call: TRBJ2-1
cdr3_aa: CASSFSGTSGSYEQFF
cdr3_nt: TGTGCCAGCAGCTTTTCCGGGACTAGCGGGAGCTATGAGCAGTTCTTC

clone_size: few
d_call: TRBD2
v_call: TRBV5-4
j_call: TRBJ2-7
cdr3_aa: CASSPSGKRYEQYF
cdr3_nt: TGTGCCAGCAGCCCTAGCGGGAAAAGGTACGAGCAGTACTTC

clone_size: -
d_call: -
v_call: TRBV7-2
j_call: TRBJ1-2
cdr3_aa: CASSLVPGDGGYTF
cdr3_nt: TGTGCCAGCAGCTTAGTTCCGGGGGATGGGGGCTACACCTTC

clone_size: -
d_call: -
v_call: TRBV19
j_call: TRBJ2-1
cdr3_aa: CASQSAGGYNEQFF
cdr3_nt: TGTGCCAGTCAATCGGCAGGGGGGTACAATGAGCAGTTCTTC

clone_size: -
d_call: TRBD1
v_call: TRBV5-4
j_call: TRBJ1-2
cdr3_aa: CASSGGQYNYGYTF
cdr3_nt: TGTGCCAGCAGCGGGGGACAGTACAACTATGGCTACACCTTC

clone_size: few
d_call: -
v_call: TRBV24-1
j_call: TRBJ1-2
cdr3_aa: CATSDLQLNYGYTF
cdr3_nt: TGTGCCACCAGTGATTTACAGCTTAACTATGGCTACACCTTC

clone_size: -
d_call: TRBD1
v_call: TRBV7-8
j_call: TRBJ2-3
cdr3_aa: CASSSGGGSTDTQYF
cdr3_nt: TGTGCCAGCAGCTCAGGGGGCGGCAGCACAGATACGCAGTATTTT

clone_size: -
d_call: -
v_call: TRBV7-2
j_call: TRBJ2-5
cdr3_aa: CASSRAGPYMVTQYF
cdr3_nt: TGTGCCAGCAGCCGTGCGGGACCGTACATGGTGACCCAGTACTTC

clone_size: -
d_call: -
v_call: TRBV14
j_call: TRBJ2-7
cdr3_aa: CASSQVVGTGEQYF
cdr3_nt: TGTGCCAGCAGCCAAGTGGTCGGGACTGGAGAGCAGTACTTC

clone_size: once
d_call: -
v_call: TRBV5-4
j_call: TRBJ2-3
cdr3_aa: CASSSYSQEAYTQYF
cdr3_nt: TGTGCCAGCAGCTCCTACTCCCAGGAGGCATATACGCAGTATTTT

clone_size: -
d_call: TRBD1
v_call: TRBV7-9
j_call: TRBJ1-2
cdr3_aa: CASSPRDRDGYTF
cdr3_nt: TGTGCCAGCAGTCCACGGGACAGGGATGGCTACACCTTC

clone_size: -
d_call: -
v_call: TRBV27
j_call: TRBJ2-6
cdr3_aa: CASSYGGSGANVLTF
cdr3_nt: TGTGCCAGCAGTTACGGGGGTTCTGGGGCCAACGTCCTGACTTTC

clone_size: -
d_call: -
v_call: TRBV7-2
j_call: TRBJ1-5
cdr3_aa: CASSLEGYQPQHF
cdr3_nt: TGTGCCAGCAGCTTGGAGGGCTATCAGCCCCAGCATTTT

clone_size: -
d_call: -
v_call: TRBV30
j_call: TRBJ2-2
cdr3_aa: CAWSVSLNTGELFF
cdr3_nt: TGTGCCTGGAGTGTAAGCCTCAACACCGGGGAGCTGTTTTTT

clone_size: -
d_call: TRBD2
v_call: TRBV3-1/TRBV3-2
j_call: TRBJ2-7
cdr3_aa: CASSPSGRATYEQYF
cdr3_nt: TGTGCCAGCAGCCCCAGCGGGAGGGCCACCTACGAGCAGTACTTC

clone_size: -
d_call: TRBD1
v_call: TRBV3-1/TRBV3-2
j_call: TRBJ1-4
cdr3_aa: CASSQGDRGEKLFF
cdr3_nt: TGTGCCAGCAGCCAAGGAGACAGGGGGGAAAAACTGTTTTTT

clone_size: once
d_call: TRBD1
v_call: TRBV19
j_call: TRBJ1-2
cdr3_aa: CASNDRENYGYTF
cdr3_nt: TGTGCCAGTAATGACAGGGAAAACTATGGCTACACCTTC

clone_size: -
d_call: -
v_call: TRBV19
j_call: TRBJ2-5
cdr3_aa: CASQTRGTETQYF
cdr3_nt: TGTGCCAGTCAGACTCGGGGGACAGAGACCCAGTACTTC

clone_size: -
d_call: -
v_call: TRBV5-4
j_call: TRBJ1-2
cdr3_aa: CASSLAQTVLGGYTF
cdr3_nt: TGTGCCAGCAGCTTGGCTCAGACCGTCCTAGGTGGCTACACCTTC

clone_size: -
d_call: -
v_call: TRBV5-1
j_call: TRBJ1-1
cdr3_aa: CASSLVGGGMNTEAFF
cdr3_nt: TGCGCCAGCAGCTTGGTGGGCGGCGGGATGAACACTGAAGCTTTCTTT

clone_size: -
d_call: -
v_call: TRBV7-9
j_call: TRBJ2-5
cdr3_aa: CASSLGGLYQETQYF
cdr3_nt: TGTGCCAGCAGCTTAGGAGGGTTATACCAAGAGACCCAGTACTTC

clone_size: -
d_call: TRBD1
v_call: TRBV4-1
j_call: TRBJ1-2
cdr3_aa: CASSRGQATDYGYTF
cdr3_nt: TGCGCCAGCAGCCGCGGACAGGCTACTGACTATGGCTACACCTTC

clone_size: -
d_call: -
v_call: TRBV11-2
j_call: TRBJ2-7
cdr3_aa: CASSPVGFVGAVEQYF
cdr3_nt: TGTGCCAGCAGCCCAGTAGGGTTTGTAGGGGCGGTTGAGCAGTACTTC

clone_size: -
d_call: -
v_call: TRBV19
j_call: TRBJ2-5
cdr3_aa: CASATRNQETQYF
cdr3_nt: TGTGCCAGTGCGACTAGGAACCAAGAGACCCAGTACTTC

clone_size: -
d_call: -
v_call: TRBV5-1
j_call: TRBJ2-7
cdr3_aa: CASSSLFSGKRYEQYF
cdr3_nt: TGCGCCAGCAGCTCGCTCTTCTCCGGGAAACGCTACGAGCAGTACTTC

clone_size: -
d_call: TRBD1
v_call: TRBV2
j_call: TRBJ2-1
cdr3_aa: CASRRDSLNFNEQFF
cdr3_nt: TGTGCCAGCCGCCGGGACAGCCTAAATTTCAATGAGCAGTTCTTC